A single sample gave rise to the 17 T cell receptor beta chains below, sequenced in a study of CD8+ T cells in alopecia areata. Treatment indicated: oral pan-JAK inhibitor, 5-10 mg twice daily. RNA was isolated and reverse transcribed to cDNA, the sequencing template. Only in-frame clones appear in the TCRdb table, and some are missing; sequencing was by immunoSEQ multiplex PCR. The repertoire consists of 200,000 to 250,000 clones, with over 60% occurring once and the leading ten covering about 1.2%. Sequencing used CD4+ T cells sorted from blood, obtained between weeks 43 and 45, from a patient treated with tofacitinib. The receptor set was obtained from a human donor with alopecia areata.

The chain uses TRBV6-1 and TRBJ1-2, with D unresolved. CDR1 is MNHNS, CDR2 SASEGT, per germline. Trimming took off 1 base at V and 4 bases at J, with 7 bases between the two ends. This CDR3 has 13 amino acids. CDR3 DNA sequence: TGTGCCAGCAGTGAAGAGGGCGGCTATGGCTACACCTTC. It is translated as CASSEEGGYGYTF.

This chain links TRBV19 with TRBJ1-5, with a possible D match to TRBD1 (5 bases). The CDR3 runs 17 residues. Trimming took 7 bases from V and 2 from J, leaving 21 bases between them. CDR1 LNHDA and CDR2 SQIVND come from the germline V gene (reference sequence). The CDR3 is CASTSGWGVSRNQPQHF. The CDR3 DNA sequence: TGTGCCAGTACCAGTGGTTGGGGGGTGAGTCGCAATCAGCCCCAGCATTTT.

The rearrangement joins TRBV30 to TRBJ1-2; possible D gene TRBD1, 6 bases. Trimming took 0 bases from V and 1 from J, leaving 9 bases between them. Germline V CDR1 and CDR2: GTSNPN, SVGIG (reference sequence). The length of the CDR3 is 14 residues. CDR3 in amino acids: CAWSVAGVNYGYTF. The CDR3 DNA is TGTGCCTGGAGTGTCGCAGGGGTTAACTATGGCTACACCTTC.

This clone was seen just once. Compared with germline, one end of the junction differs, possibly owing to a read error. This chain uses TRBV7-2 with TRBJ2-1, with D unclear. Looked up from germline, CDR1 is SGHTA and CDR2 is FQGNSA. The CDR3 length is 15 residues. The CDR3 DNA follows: TGTGCCTGCAGCTTGGACGCTGGCTCCTACAATGAACAGTTCTTC. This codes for CACSLDAGSYNEQFF.

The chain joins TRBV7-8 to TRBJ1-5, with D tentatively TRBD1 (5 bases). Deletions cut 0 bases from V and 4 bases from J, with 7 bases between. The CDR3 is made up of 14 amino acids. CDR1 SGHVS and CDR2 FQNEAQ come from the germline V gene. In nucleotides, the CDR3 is TGTGCCAGCAGCTTAGCCAGGGAAAATCAGCCCCAGCATTTT. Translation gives CASSLARENQPQHF.

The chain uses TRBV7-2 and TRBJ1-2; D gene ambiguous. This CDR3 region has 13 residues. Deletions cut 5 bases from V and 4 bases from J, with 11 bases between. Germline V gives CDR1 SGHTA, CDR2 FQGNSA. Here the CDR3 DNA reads TGTGCCAGCAGCAAGCCTATTCTCTATGGCTACACCTTC. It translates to CASSKPILYGYTF.

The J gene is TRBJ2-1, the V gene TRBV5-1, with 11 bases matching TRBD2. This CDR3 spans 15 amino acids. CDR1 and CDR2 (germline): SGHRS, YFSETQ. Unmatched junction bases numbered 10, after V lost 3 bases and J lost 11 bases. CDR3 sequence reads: CASSSTGTSGHQQFF. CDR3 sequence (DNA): TGCGCCAGCAGCTCTACCGGGACTAGCGGACATCAGCAGTTCTTC. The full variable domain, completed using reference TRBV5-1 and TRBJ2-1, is KAGVTQTPRYLIKTRGQQVTLSCSPISGHRSVSWYQQTPGQGLQFLFEYFSETQRNKGNFPGRFSGRQFSNSRSEMNVSTLELGDSALYLCASSSTGTSGHQQFFGPGTRLTVL.

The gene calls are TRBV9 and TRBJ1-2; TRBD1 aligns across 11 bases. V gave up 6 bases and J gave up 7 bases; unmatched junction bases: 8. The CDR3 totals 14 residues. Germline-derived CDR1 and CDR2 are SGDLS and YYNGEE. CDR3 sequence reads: CASTVTDRGLGYTF. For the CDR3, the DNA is TGTGCCAGCACGGTAACGGACAGGGGGCTTGGCTACACCTTC.

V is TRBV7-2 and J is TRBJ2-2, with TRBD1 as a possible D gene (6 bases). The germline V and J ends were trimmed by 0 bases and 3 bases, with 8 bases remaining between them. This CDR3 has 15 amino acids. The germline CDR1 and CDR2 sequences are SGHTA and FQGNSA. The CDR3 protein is CASSLATGYTGELFF. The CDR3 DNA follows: TGTGCCAGCAGCTTAGCGACAGGATACACCGGGGAGCTGTTTTTT.

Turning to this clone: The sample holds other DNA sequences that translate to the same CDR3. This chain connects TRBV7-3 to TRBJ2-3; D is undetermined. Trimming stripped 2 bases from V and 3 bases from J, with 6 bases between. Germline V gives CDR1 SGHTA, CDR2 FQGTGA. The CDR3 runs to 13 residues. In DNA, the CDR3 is TGTGCCAGCAGCTTATCCAGTACAGATACGCAGTATTTT. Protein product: CASSLSSTDTQYF. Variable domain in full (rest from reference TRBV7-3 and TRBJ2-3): GAGVSQTPSNKVTEKGKYVELRCDPISGHTALYWYRQSLGQGPEFLIYFQGTGAADDSGLPNDRFFAVRPEGSVSTLKIQRTERGDSAVYLCASSLSSTDTQYFGPGTRLTVL.

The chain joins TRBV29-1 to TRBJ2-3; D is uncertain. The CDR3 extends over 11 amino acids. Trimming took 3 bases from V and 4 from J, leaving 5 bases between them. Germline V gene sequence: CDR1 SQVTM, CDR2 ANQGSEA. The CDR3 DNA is TGCAGCGTTGAGCCTCCAGATACGCAGTATTTT. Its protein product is CSVEPPDTQYF.

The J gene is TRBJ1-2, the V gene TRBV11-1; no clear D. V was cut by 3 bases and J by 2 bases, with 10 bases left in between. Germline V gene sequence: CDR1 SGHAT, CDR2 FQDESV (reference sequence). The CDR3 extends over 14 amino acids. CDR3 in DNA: TGTGCCAGCAGCTTGGATACTAGGAACTATGGCTACACCTTC. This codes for CASSLDTRNYGYTF.

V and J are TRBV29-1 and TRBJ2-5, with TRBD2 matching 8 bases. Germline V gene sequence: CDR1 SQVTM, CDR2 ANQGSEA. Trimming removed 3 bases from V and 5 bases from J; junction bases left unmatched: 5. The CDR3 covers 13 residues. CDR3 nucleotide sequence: TGCAGCGTTGAGCGGGGGGCGGGTGAGACCCAGTACTTC. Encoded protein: CSVERGAGETQYF.

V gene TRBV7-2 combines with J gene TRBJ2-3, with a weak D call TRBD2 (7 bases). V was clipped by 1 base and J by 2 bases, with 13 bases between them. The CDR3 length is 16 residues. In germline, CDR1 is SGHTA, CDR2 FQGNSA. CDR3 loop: CASSLGRGAATDTQYF. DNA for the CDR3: TGTGCCAGCAGCTTAGGTCGGGGGGCGGCCACAGATACGCAGTATTTT.

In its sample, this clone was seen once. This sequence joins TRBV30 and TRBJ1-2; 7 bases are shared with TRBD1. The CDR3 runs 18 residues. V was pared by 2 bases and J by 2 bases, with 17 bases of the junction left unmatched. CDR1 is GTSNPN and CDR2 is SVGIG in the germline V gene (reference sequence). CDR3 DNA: TGTGCCTGGAGTCCTACCCCGGGACAGAAGTCCCCGAACTATGGCTACACCTTC. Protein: CAWSPTPGQKSPNYGYTF.

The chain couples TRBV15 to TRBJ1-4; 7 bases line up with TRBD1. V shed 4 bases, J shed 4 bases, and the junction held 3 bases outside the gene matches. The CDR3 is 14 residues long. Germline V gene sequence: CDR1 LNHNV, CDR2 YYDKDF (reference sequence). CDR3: CATSTGTVNEKLFF. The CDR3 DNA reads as TGTGCCACCAGCACCGGGACAGTTAATGAAAAACTGTTTTTT.

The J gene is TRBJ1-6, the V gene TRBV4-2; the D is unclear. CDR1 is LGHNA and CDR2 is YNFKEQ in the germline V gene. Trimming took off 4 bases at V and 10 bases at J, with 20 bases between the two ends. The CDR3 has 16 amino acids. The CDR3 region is CASSPSAGPRLSPLHF. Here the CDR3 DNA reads TGTGCCAGCAGCCCATCCGCCGGGCCCCGTCTCTCACCCCTCCACTTT.